Detailed here is one T cell receptor beta chain. Clones were read by immunoSEQ multiplex PCR, and TCRdb kept only the in-frame ones, dropping some. The sample holds 80,000 to 85,000 clones, around 84% seen once. The sample belongs to a study of OX40 agonist ivuxolimab in advanced cancers. This CDR3 region has 14 residues. Trimming removed 5 bases from V and 1 base from J, with 8 bases in between. Germline V gene sequence: CDR1 LNHDA, CDR2 SQIVND (reference sequence). The TCR comes from an adult with an advanced solid tumor such as melanoma, head and neck, liver or kidney cancer. The V gene is TRBV19, the J gene TRBJ2-2; D ambiguous. This sample comprised CD4+ or CD8+ T cells sorted from blood, obtained in a trial of the OX40 agonist ivuxolimab. CDR3 DNA: TGTGCCAGTAGTGGGGATCTGAACACCGGGGAGCTGTTTTTT. It encodes CASSGDLNTGELFF.